This section outlines one T cell receptor (beta chain) sequence together with its context. These data originate in a study of blood T cell repertoires in COVID-19. Across the whole study: Specimens from acute and convalescent COVID-19 originated in the United States, Italy and Spain.

This CDR3 has 14 residues. From germline, CDR1 is SQVTM and CDR2 ANQGSEA. The V and J ends lost 0 bases and 2 bases respectively, with 10 bases between them. Authors' data handling: By means of reference gene primer amplification, nucleated cell counts were estimated. Sequenced by immunoSEQ multiplex PCR; TCRdb stores in-frame clones only, minus some. V and J calls and clone size come straight from that table; D and trimming were deduced from the DNA. The sample holds hundreds of thousands of clones, approximately 86% seen once. Sequenced sample: peripheral blood. This chain joins TRBV29-1 and TRBJ1-2; D unclear. This receptor was identified in a man in his forties or fifties with acute or convalescent COVID-19. The CDR3 DNA reads TGCAGCGTTGAAGAGGGAGGGATCAACTATGGCTACACCTTC. It encodes CSVEEGGINYGYTF.